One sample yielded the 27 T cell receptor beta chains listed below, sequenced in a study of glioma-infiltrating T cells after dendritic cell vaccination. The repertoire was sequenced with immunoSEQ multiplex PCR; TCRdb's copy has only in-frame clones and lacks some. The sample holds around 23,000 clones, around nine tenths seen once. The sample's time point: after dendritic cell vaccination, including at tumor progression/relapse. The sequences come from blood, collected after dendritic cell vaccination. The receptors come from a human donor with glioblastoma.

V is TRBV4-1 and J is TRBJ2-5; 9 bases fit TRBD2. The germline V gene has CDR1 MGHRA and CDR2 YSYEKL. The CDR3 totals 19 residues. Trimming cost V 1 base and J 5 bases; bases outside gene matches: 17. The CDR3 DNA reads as TGCGCCAGCAGCCAAGCGGTCGAGCGGGGGGCCGGGAGGGGTGAGACCCAGTACTTC. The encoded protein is CASSQAVERGAGRGETQYF.

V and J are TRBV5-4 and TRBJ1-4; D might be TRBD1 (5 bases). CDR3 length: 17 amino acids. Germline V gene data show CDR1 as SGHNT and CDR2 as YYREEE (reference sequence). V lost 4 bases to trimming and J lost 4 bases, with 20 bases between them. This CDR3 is CASSVTGRDSRNEKLFF. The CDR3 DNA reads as TGTGCCAGCAGCGTCACCGGCCGGGACTCCCGTAATGAAAAACTGTTTTTT.

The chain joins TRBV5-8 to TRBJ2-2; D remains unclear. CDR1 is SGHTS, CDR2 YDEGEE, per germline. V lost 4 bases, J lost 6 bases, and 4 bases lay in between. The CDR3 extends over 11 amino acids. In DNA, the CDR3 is TGTGCCAGCAGCCCCGCCGGGGAGCTGTTTTTT. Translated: CASSPAGELFF.

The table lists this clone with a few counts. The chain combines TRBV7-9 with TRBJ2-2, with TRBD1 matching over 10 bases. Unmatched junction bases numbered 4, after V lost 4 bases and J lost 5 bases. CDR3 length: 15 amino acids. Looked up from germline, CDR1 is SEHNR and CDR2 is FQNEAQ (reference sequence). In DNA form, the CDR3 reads TGTGCCAGCAGCTCAGACAGGGGGCAAACCGGGGAGCTGTTTTTT. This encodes CASSSDRGQTGELFF.

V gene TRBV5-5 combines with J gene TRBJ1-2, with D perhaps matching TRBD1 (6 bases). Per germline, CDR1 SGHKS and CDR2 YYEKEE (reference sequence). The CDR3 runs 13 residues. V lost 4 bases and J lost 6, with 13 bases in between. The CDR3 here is CASSPTRGHGYTF. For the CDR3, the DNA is TGTGCCAGCAGCCCTACGCGGGGGCATGGCTACACCTTC.

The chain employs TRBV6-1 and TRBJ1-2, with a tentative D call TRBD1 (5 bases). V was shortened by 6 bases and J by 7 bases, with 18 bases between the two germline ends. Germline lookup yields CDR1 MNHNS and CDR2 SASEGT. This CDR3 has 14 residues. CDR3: CASRANPGKVGYTF. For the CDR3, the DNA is TGTGCCAGCAGGGCCAATCCAGGGAAGGTTGGCTACACCTTC.

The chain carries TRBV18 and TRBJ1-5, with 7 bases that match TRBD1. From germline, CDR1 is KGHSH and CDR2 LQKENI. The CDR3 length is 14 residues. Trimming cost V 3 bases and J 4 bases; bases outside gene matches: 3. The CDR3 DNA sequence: TGTGCCAGCTCACCGGACAGGAAGAATCAGCCCCAGCATTTT. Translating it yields CASSPDRKNQPQHF.

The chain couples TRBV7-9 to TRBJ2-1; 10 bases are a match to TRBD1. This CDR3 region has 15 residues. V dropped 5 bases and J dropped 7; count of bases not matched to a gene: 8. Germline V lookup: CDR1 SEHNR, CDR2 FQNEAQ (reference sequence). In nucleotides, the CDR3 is TGTGCCAGCAGCACGATTCCGGGACAGGGGAATGAGCAGTTCTTC. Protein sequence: CASSTIPGQGNEQFF.

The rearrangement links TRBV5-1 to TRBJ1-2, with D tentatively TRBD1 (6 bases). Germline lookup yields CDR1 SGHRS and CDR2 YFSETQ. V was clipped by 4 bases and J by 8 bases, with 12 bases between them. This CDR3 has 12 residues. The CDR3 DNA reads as TGCGCCAGCAGCCCGCACAGGGACGGCTACACCTTC. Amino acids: CASSPHRDGYTF.

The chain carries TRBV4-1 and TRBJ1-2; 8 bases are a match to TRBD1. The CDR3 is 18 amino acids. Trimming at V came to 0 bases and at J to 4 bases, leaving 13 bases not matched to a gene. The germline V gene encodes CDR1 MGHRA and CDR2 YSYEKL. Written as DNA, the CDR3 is TGCGCCAGCAGCCAAGATAAGGACAGGGAGGCCCCAGTCTATGGCTACACCTTC. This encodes CASSQDKDREAPVYGYTF.

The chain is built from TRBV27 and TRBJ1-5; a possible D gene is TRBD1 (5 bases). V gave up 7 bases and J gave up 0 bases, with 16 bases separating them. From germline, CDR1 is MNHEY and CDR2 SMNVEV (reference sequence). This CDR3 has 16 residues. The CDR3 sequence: CASTTGGGFSNQPQHF. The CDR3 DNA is TGTGCCAGCACCACGGGGGGGGGATTTAGCAATCAGCCCCAGCATTTT.

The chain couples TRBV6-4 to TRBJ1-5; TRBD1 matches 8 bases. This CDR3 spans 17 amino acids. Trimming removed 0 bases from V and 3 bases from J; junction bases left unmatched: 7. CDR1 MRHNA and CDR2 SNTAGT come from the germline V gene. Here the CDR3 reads CASSDSGQGGVNQPQHF. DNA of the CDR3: TGTGCCAGCAGTGACTCCGGACAGGGAGGGGTCAATCAGCCCCAGCATTTT.

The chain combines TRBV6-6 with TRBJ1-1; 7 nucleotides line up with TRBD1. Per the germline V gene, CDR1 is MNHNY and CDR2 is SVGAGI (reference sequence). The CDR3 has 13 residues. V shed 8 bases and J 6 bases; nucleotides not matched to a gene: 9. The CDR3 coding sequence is TGTGCCAGCGGCCCACGGCAGGGGGCTGAAGCTTTCTTT. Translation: CASGPRQGAEAFF.

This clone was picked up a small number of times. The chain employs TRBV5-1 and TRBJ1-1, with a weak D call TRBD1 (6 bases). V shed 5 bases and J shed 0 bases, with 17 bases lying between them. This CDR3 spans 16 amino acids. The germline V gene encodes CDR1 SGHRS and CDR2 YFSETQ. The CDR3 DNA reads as TGCGCCAGCAGTTCCCAGAGCGGGGGCCTGAACACTGAAGCTTTCTTT. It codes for CASSSQSGGLNTEAFF.

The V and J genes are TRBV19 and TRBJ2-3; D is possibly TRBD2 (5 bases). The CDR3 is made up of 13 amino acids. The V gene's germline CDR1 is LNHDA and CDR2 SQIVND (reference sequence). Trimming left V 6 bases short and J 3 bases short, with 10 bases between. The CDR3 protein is CASSGKTTDTQYF. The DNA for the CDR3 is TGTGCCAGTAGCGGGAAAACTACAGATACGCAGTATTTT.

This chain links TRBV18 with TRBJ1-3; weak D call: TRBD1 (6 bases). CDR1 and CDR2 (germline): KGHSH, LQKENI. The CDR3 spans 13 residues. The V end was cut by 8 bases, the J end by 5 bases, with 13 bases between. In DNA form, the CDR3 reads TGTGCCAGCCTCAAGGGGGAGAGAAACACCATATATTTT. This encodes CASLKGERNTIYF.

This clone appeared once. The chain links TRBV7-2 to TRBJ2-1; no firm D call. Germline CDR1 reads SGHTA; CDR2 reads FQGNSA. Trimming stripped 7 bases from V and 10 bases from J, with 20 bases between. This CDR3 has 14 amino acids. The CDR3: CASKQSLADNEQFF. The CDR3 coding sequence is TGTGCCAGCAAACAATCCCTCGCGGATAACGAGCAGTTCTTC. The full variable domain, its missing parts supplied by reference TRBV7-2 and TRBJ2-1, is GAGVSQSPSNKVTEKGKDVELRCDPISGHTALYWYRQSLGQGLEFLIYFQGNSAPDKSGLPSDRFSAERTGGSVSTLTIQRTQQEDSAVYLCASKQSLADNEQFFGPGTRLTVL.

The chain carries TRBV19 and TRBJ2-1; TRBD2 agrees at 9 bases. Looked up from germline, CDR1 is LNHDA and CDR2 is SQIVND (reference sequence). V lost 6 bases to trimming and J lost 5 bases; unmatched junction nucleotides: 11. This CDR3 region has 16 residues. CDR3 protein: CASSPLPSGTHNEQFF. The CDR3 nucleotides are TGTGCCAGTAGCCCTCTTCCTAGCGGGACTCACAATGAGCAGTTCTTC.

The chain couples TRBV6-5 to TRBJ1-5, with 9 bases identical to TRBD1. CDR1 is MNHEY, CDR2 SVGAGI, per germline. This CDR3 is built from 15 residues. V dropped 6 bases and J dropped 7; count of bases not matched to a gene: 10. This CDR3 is CASSPGTGNTQPQHF. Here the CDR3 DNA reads TGTGCCAGCAGCCCCGGGACAGGGAATACCCAGCCCCAGCATTTT.

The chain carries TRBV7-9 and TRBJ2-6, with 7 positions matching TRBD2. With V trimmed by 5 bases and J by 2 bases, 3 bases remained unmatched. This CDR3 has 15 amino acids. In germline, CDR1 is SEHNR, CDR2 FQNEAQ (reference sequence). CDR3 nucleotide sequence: TGTGCCAGCAGCCCGGCGGGGGCTGGGGCCAACGTCCTGACTTTC. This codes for CASSPAGAGANVLTF. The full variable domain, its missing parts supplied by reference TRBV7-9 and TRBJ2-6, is DTGVSQNPRHKITKRGQNVTFRCDPISEHNRLYWYRQTLGQGPEFLTYFQNEAQLEKSRLLSDRFSAERPKGSFSTLEIQRTEQGDSAMYLCASSPAGAGANVLTFGAGSRLTVL.

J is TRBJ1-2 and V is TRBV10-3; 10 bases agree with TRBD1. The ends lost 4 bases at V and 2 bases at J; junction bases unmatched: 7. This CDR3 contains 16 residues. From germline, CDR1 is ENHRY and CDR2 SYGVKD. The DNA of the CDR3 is TGTGCCATCAGTGCTACCGGGACAGGGGAAAACTATGGCTACACCTTC. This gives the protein CAISATGTGENYGYTF.

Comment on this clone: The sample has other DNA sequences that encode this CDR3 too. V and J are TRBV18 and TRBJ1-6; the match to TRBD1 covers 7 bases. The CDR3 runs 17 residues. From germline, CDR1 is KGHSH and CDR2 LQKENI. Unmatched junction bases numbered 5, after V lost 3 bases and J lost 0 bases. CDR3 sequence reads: CASSPGQTSSYNSPLHF. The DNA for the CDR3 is TGTGCCAGCTCACCGGGACAGACGAGCTCCTATAATTCACCCCTCCACTTT.

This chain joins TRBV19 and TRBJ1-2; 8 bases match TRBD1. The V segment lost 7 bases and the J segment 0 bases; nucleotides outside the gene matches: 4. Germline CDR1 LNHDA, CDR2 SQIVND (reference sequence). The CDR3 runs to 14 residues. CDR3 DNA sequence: TGTGCCAGTACGGGGACAGGCTCTAACTATGGCTACACCTTC. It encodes CASTGTGSNYGYTF.

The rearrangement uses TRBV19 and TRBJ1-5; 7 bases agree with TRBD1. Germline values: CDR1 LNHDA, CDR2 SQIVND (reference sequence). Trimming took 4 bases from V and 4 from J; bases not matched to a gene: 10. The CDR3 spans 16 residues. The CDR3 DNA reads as TGTGCCAGTAGTAACTCCGGGACAGCCTTAAATCAGCCCCAGCATTTT. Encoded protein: CASSNSGTALNQPQHF.

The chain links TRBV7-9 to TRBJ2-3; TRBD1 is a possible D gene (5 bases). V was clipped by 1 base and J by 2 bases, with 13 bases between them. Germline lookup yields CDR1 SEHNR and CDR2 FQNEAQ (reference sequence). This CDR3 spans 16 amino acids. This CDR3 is CASSLDETVYTDTQYF. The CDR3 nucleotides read TGTGCCAGCAGCTTAGACGAGACAGTGTACACAGATACGCAGTATTTT.

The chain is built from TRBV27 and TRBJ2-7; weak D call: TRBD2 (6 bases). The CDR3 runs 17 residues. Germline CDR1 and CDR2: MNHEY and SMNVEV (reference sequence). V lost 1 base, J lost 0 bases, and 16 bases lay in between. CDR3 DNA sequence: TGTGCCAGCAGTTTATACCGGGGGACTCTTAGCTCCTACGAGCAGTACTTC. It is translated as CASSLYRGTLSSYEQYF.

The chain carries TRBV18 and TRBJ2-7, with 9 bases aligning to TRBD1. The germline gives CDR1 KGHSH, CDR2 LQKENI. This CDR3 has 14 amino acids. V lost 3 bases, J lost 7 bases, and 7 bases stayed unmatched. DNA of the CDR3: TGTGCCAGCTCACCCGGGACAGGGCAAGGGGAGCAGTACTTC. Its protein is CASSPGTGQGEQYF.